Shown below are 31 T cell receptor beta chains from a single sample sequenced in a study of beta chain features in type 1 diabetes. No antigen has been identified for these receptors. Regarding the study as a whole: Moderately but significantly shorter TCRB CDR3s were found in Type 1 diabetes patients in all four CD4+ subsets.

The authors reverse transcribed all of the isolated RNA, so sequencing captured expressed TCRB transcripts. This table comes from immunoSEQ multiplex PCR, and its TCRdb copy is limited to in-frame clones, with some not included. The sample has around 41,000 clones; approximately 61% are singletons. The sequencing sample was made of Tregs from blood. The receptors here all came from a young man with type 1 diabetes. Some clones in this sample may be carry-over from other donors' samples.

The rearrangement links TRBV6-6 to TRBJ2-5, with D uncertain. CDR3 size: 14 residues. Germline V lookup: CDR1 MNHNY, CDR2 SVGAGI (reference sequence). The ends were cut back, 7 bases at V and 2 bases at J, with 14 bases in the middle. CDR3 amino acids: CASTLRVEQETQYF. DNA for the CDR3: TGTGCCAGCACCCTACGGGTGGAGCAAGAGACCCAGTACTTC.

The chain joins TRBV6-1 to TRBJ1-2; D possibly corresponds to TRBD1 (6 bases). Between the trimmed V and J ends, which lost 6 bases and 2 bases, there was a span of 13 bases. This CDR3 comprises 14 residues. Germline CDR1 reads MNHNS; CDR2 reads SASEGT. The CDR3 loop reads CASRLAGANYGYTF. The CDR3, as DNA: TGTGCCAGCAGGCTGGCAGGGGCCAACTATGGCTACACCTTC.

The V gene is TRBV7-2, the J gene TRBJ2-2, with 12 bases aligning to TRBD2. CDR3 length equals 16 residues. Trimming took 3 bases from V and 6 from J; bases not matched to a gene: 5. Germline V CDR1 and CDR2: SGHTA, FQGNSA. The CDR3 here is CASSFSSGGAAGELFF. As DNA, the CDR3 is TGTGCCAGCAGCTTTTCTAGCGGGGGGGCCGCCGGGGAGCTGTTTTTT.

V is TRBV28 and J is TRBJ1-2; D gene ambiguous. The ends were cut back, 3 bases at V and 4 bases at J, with 12 bases in the middle. CDR1 is MDHEN, CDR2 SYDVKM, per germline. The CDR3 totals 14 residues. The CDR3 loop reads CASSLDGYSYGYTF. The CDR3 DNA is TGTGCCAGCAGTTTGGATGGTTACAGCTATGGCTACACCTTC.

This clone was picked up a small number of times. The chain joins TRBV4-1 to TRBJ2-3; 9 nucleotides match TRBD2. The germline CDR1 and CDR2 sequences are MGHRA and YSYEKL. V lost 4 bases and J lost 5; bases outside the gene matches: 10. The CDR3 has 16 residues. The CDR3 nucleotides read TGCGCCAGCAGCCTTTATTTTAGCGGGGGACAAGATACGCAGTATTTT. This codes for CASSLYFSGGQDTQYF.

The count of this clone is one. The V gene is TRBV6-5, the J gene TRBJ2-3; 8 bases agree with TRBD2. The germline gives CDR1 MNHEY, CDR2 SVGAGI. This CDR3 region has 13 residues. The V gene end was trimmed by 10 bases and the J gene end by 2 bases; junction bases not matched to a gene: 5. Here the CDR3 DNA reads TGTGCCACTTTGCGGGGGGACACAGATACGCAGTATTTT. This translates into CATLRGDTDTQYF.

The count of this clone is one. The chain joins TRBV5-4 to TRBJ2-3; possible D gene TRBD2, 6 bases. V dropped 0 bases and J dropped 0 bases, with 14 bases sitting between them. The CDR3 has 17 amino acids. The germline gives CDR1 SGHNT, CDR2 YYREEE (reference sequence). The CDR3, as DNA: TGTGCCAGCAGCTTGGGGAGGGGACCGACTAGCACAGATACGCAGTATTTT. Amino acids: CASSLGRGPTSTDTQYF.

The genes are TRBV5-1 and TRBJ2-1; 8 bases agree with TRBD1. The CDR3 is 14 residues long. V dropped 1 base and J dropped 5; count of bases not matched to a gene: 2. The V gene's germline CDR1 is SGHRS and CDR2 YFSETQ. The CDR3 region has the DNA TGCGCCAGCAGCTTGAAGGGACAGGACAATGAGCAGTTCTTC. As protein: CASSLKGQDNEQFF.

This clone was found a few times. V is TRBV7-8 and J is TRBJ2-1; 9 bases are shared with TRBD2. The V gene's germline CDR1 is SGHVS and CDR2 FQNEAQ. The trim removed 3 bases at V and 9 bases at J, leaving 12 bases unmatched. The CDR3 covers 16 residues. CDR3 coding DNA: TGTGCCAGCAGCTTGCGCGGGGGGGCCTCTGGGGGTGAGCAGTTCTTC. Amino acids: CASSLRGGASGGEQFF.

The chain links TRBV9 to TRBJ1-1; D remains unclear. This CDR3 is built from 13 residues. V lost 4 bases, J lost 1 base, and 8 bases lay in between. The germline V gene has CDR1 SGDLS and CDR2 YYNGEE. The CDR3 bases are TGTGCCAGCAGCCCTGACTGGAACACTGAAGCTTTCTTT. It yields the protein CASSPDWNTEAFF.

V is TRBV5-6 and J is TRBJ1-2, with D maybe TRBD1 (6 bases). Germline V gene sequence: CDR1 SGHDT, CDR2 YYEEEE. V was shortened by 4 bases and J by 1 base, with 14 bases between the two germline ends. The CDR3 covers 15 residues. Written as DNA, the CDR3 is TGTGCCAGCAGCCCCGCTACAGGGTTTAACTATGGCTACACCTTC. It translates to CASSPATGFNYGYTF.

Here the CDR3 DNA reads TGTGCCAGCAGCGTAGAAAGAGGAGATTCCCGCTGGGAGCTGTTTTTT. The encoded protein is CASSVERGDSRWELFF. V gene TRBV9 combines with J gene TRBJ2-2, with D uncertain. This CDR3 comprises 16 residues. With 0 bases removed from V and 9 bases from J, the gap between germline ends came to 18 bases. Germline CDR1 is SGDLS and CDR2 is YYNGEE.

The chain uses TRBV10-3 and TRBJ2-7, with 9 nucleotides matching TRBD1. CDR3 length: 16 residues. CDR1 is ENHRY and CDR2 is SYGVKD in the germline V gene. After removal of 3 bases from V and 2 bases from J, the junction contained 8 bases not matched to a gene. CDR3 loop: CAISDSSRTGAYEQYF. The CDR3 region has the DNA TGTGCCATCAGTGATTCTTCCAGGACAGGGGCCTACGAGCAGTACTTC.

The chain combines TRBV29-1 with TRBJ1-3; TRBD1 is a possible D gene (6 bases). Germline CDR1 SQVTM, CDR2 ANQGSEA. V lost 0 bases, J lost 0 bases, and 6 bases lay in between. There are 14 residues in the CDR3. CDR3 in DNA: TGCAGCGTTGAAGAGACAGGCTCTGGAAACACCATATATTTT. Protein sequence: CSVEETGSGNTIYF. Full variable domain (remainder filled in from reference TRBV29-1 and TRBJ1-3): SAVISQKPSRDICQRGTSLTIQCQVDSQVTMMFWYRQQPGQSLTLIATANQGSEATYESGFVIDKFPISRPNLTFSTLTVSNMSPEDSSIYLCSVEETGSGNTIYFGEGSWLTVV.

The chain employs TRBV6-5 and TRBJ2-7; a possible D gene is TRBD2 (7 bases). This CDR3 has 14 amino acids. Trimming pared 0 bases from V and 3 bases from J, leaving 9 bases between. The germline V gene encodes CDR1 MNHEY and CDR2 SVGAGI. CDR3 loop: CASSYSGGLYEQYF. CDR3 DNA sequence: TGTGCCAGCAGTTACTCGGGGGGGCTCTACGAGCAGTACTTC.

This chain joins TRBV5-4 and TRBJ2-2; 8 positions match TRBD1. With V trimmed by 0 bases and J by 2 bases, 3 bases remained unmatched. The CDR3 spans 16 residues. CDR1 is SGHNT and CDR2 is YYREEE in the germline V gene (reference sequence). CDR3 nucleotide sequence: TGTGCCAGCAGCTTGGGGGGGACAGGAAACACCGGGGAGCTGTTTTTT. This encodes CASSLGGTGNTGELFF. Complete variable domain (other parts from reference TRBV5-4 and TRBJ2-2): ETGVTQSPTHLIKTRGQQVTLRCSSQSGHNTVSWYQQALGQGPQFIFQYYREEENGRGNFPPRFSGLQFPNYSSELNVNALELDDSALYLCASSLGGTGNTGELFFGEGSRLTVL.

The chain combines TRBV6-5 with TRBJ1-1; TRBD1 matches 7 bases. The CDR3 spans 14 residues. With V trimmed by 4 bases and J by 2 bases, 4 bases remained unmatched. CDR1 MNHEY and CDR2 SVGAGI come from the germline V gene. The CDR3 nucleotides read TGTGCCAGCAGTTTAAGGGGGCGTAACACTGAAGCTTTCTTT. It is translated as CASSLRGRNTEAFF.

The rearrangement links TRBV10-3 to TRBJ1-2; a weak D match, TRBD1 (6 bases). V was pared by 10 bases and J by 5 bases, with 14 bases between. Germline values: CDR1 ENHRY, CDR2 SYGVKD. The CDR3 covers 12 residues. In DNA form, the CDR3 reads TGTGCCACGAAGACAGGAGATTATGGCTACACCTTC. Translated: CATKTGDYGYTF.

This clone was seen just once. This chain links TRBV11-1 with TRBJ2-1; D might be TRBD1 (6 bases). The CDR3 is 15 residues long. The V and J ends lost 5 bases and 3 bases respectively, with 14 bases between them. The germline V gene encodes CDR1 SGHAT and CDR2 FQDESV (reference sequence). The CDR3 is CASSLSTGLYNEQFF. CDR3 DNA sequence: TGTGCCAGCAGCCTTAGTACAGGGCTCTACAATGAGCAGTTCTTC.

This chain joins TRBV12-5 and TRBJ2-3; 14 bases line up with TRBD2. This CDR3 region has 17 residues. The V segment lost 6 bases and the J segment 3 bases; nucleotides outside the gene matches: 8. Germline CDR1 reads LGHNT; CDR2 reads FRNRAP. In DNA, the CDR3 is TGTGCTAGTGGATCCGGGACTAGCGGGGGAGCAACAGATACGCAGTATTTT. It yields the protein CASGSGTSGGATDTQYF.

The chain combines TRBV27 with TRBJ2-2; 7 bases match TRBD1. The CDR3 contains 15 residues. CDR1 and CDR2 (germline): MNHEY, SMNVEV (reference sequence). The junction had 7 bases not matched to a gene; V was cut back by 3 bases and J by 6 bases. The CDR3 loop is CASSFLRGRAGELFF. Here the CDR3 DNA reads TGTGCCAGCAGTTTTTTAAGGGGGCGAGCCGGGGAGCTGTTTTTT.

The chain employs TRBV7-2 and TRBJ2-5; D is possibly TRBD1 (6 bases). Germline values: CDR1 SGHTA, CDR2 FQGNSA. V was pared by 5 bases and J by 5 bases, with 15 bases between. The CDR3 is 14 amino acids. The CDR3 bases are TGTGCCAGCAGCCCTGGGGGCAGGGTTGAGACCCAGTACTTC. Amino acids: CASSPGGRVETQYF.

V is TRBV5-5 and J is TRBJ1-2; 7 positions match TRBD1. The CDR3 covers 14 residues. Germline V gene sequence: CDR1 SGHKS, CDR2 YYEKEE (reference sequence). J lost 4 bases, V lost 3 bases, and 6 bases had no gene match. Written as DNA, the CDR3 is TGTGCCAGCAGCTCAACCGGGACAGCCTATGGCTACACCTTC. Its protein is CASSSTGTAYGYTF.

This clone appeared a few times. V is TRBV19 and J is TRBJ2-7, with TRBD1 identical over 9 bases. Germline CDR1 LNHDA, CDR2 SQIVND (reference sequence). The CDR3 is 15 residues long. Losses at the gene ends were 3 bases for V and 3 bases for J; bases not matched to a gene: 6. CDR3 sequence (DNA): TGTGCCAGTAGTATGGGGACAGGGAGCGACTACGAGCAGTACTTC. Encoded protein: CASSMGTGSDYEQYF.

The chain uses TRBV10-3 and TRBJ2-3; 7 bases are a match to TRBD2. This CDR3 contains 17 residues. Germline assignment: CDR1 ENHRY and CDR2 SYGVKD. The ends lost 3 bases at V and 6 bases at J; junction bases unmatched: 15. The CDR3 sequence is CAISDSGTRGGLDTQYF. The CDR3 coding sequence is TGTGCCATCAGTGATTCCGGGACCCGGGGAGGGTTGGATACGCAGTATTTT.

The genes are TRBV11-1 and TRBJ2-5; 14 nucleotides line up with TRBD2. V trimming: 0 bases; J trimming: 5 bases; junction bases outside the gene matches: 8. The CDR3 extends over 18 amino acids. From germline, CDR1 is SGHAT and CDR2 FQDESV (reference sequence). DNA for the CDR3: TGTGCCAGCAGCTTAGCAAGGGGACTAGCGGGGGCGGTGGAGACCCAGTACTTC. Translating it yields CASSLARGLAGAVETQYF. The variable domain in full, with the rest retrieved from reference TRBV11-1 and TRBJ2-5, is EAEVAQSPRYKITEKSQAVAFWCDPISGHATLYWYRQILGQGPELLVQFQDESVVDDSQLPKDRFSAERLKGVDSTLKIQPAELGDSAMYLCASSLARGLAGAVETQYFGPGTRLLVL.

V is TRBV19 and J is TRBJ2-1; D might be TRBD1 (6 bases). Germline-derived CDR1 and CDR2 are LNHDA and SQIVND (reference sequence). This CDR3 comprises 12 residues. Trimming removed 9 bases from V and 12 bases from J, with 18 bases in between. The CDR3 sequence: CASAIQGNAQFF. The CDR3 nucleotides read TGTGCCAGCGCCATACAGGGAAACGCGCAGTTCTTC.

Of note for this clone: This CDR3 is also generated by other DNA sequences in the sample. Here the CDR3 DNA reads TGTGCCATCAGTCGCCGGGACAGGGGGAAAAACTCCCCCCTCCACTTT. Encoded protein: CAISRRDRGKNSPLHF. The chain couples TRBV10-3 to TRBJ1-6; 11 bases are a match to TRBD1. The trim removed 5 bases at V and 13 bases at J, leaving 13 bases unmatched. The CDR3 contains 16 residues. Germline V gene sequence: CDR1 ENHRY, CDR2 SYGVKD.

The chain is built from TRBV5-1 and TRBJ2-1, with a possible D match to TRBD2 (6 bases). The CDR3 runs to 14 residues. Trimming pared 5 bases from V and 2 bases from J, leaving 11 bases between. The germline CDR1 and CDR2 sequences are SGHRS and YFSETQ. CDR3 sequence reads: CASRGTAAYNEQFF. CDR3 nucleotides: TGCGCCAGCAGAGGGACTGCCGCCTACAATGAGCAGTTCTTC. Looking up the rest from reference TRBV5-1 and TRBJ2-1 gives the full variable domain: KAGVTQTPRYLIKTRGQQVTLSCSPISGHRSVSWYQQTPGQGLQFLFEYFSETQRNKGNFPGRFSGRQFSNSRSEMNVSTLELGDSALYLCASRGTAAYNEQFFGPGTRLTVL.

V usage is TRBV6-5 and J usage is TRBJ2-5; 8 nucleotides match TRBD1. The CDR3 extends over 14 amino acids. Trimming removed 8 bases from V and 5 bases from J; junction bases left unmatched: 10. Germline loops: CDR1 MNHEY, CDR2 SVGAGI. The chain's CDR3 is CASGRDRGGETQYF. The CDR3 nucleotides are TGTGCCAGCGGACGCGACAGGGGTGGTGAGACCCAGTACTTC.

This clone was found a few times. This chain joins TRBV4-2 and TRBJ1-6; TRBD1 aligns across 7 bases. The CDR3 contains 15 residues. CDR1 and CDR2 from the germline V gene are LGHNA and YNFKEQ. V lost 5 bases and J lost 8; bases outside the gene matches: 9. The CDR3 DNA follows: TGTGCCAGCAGCGCACAGGGGATACCTTATTCACCCCTCCACTTT. This translates into CASSAQGIPYSPLHF.